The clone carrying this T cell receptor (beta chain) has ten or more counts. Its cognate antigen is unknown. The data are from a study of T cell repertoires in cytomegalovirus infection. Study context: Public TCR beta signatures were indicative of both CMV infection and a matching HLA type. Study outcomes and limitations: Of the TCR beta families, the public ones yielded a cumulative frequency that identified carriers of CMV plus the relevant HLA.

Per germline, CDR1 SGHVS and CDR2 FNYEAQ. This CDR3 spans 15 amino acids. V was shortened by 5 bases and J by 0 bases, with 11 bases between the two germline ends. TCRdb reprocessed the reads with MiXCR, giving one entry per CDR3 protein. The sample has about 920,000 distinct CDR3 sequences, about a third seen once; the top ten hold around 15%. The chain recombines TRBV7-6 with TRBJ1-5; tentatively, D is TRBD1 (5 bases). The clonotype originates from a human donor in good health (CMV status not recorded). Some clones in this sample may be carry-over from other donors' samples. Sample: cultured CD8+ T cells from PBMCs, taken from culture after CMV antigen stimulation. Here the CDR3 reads CASSPDTHSNQPQHF. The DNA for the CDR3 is TGTGCCAGCAGCCCGGACACTCATAGCAATCAGCCCCAGCATTTT.